The rows below give T cell receptor beta chains drawn from one sample of a study of blood T cell repertoires in COVID-19. The method was immunoSEQ multiplex PCR; TCRdb's version includes in-frame clones alone and lacks a portion of them. The table records under 150,000 clones, approximately 90% of them present only once. Sequenced input: peripheral blood. These TCRs come from a woman aged 55-70 years with active COVID-19. Both conserved end residues are part of each CDR3. A D gene is named only where the DNA matches it firmly. Clone size is not always given. Where it is, it says once, few, many or a class for expanded clones.

>-|TRBJ2-7|-|TRBV28
TGTGCCAGCAGGGAGGGGGGGACGGCCTACGAGCAGTACTTC
CASREGGTAYEQYF
>-|TRBJ2-1|-|TRBV27
TGTGCCAGCAAGAAGAGCTGGGGCAGCTCCTACAATGAGCAGTTCTTC
CASKKSWGSSYNEQFF
>TRBD1|TRBJ2-5|-|TRBV6-5
TGTGCCAGCACTTACAGGGGTAGGGTCCAAGAGACCCAGTACTTC
CASTYRGRVQETQYF
>TRBD2|TRBJ2-1|-|TRBV5-1
TGCGCCAGCAGCTTAACTAGCGGTACGGTTGAGCAGTTCTTC
CASSLTSGTVEQFF
>TRBD2|TRBJ2-1|-|TRBV5-8
TGTGCCAGCAGCAAGACCGGGACTAGCGGGAGCACTGAGCAGTTCTTC
CASSKTGTSGSTEQFF
>TRBD1|TRBJ1-4|-|TRBV6-5
TGTGCCAGCAGAGGGACAGGGGCTAATGAAAAACTGTTTTTT
CASRGTGANEKLFF
>TRBD2|TRBJ2-4|-|TRBV7-2
TGTGCCAGCAGCACTAGCGGGAGGAAGGGAGCCAAAAACATTCAGTACTTC
CASSTSGRKGAKNIQYF
>TRBD1|TRBJ2-5|once|TRBV7-3
TGTGCCAGCAGCTTAGGAGGTGGACAGGGGACCCAAGAGACCCAGTACTTC
CASSLGGGQGTQETQYF
>-|TRBJ1-3|-|TRBV5-4
TGTGCCAGCAGCGCGACAAGGGGAAACACCATATATTTT
CASSATRGNTIYF
>-|TRBJ1-4|-|TRBV29-1
TGCAGCGTTGCCGTCCAGAATGAAAAACTGTTTTTT
CSVAVQNEKLFF
>-|TRBJ2-1|-|TRBV27
TGTGCCAGCAGTTTTAGTGGGCGCAATGAGCAGTTCTTC
CASSFSGRNEQFF
>-|TRBJ2-7|-|TRBV6-6
TGTGCCAGCAGTCGAGGATCAGGGTCCCGTGACTACGAGCAGTACTTC
CASSRGSGSRDYEQYF
>-|TRBJ2-7|-|TRBV6-5
TGTGCCAGCAGTTACAACTCTAATCCCTCCGAGCAGTACTTC
CASSYNSNPSEQYF
>TRBD1|TRBJ2-5|-|TRBV7-2
TGTGCCAGCAGCCTAAGCGGGACAGGGGGCTGGTGGCAAGAGACCCAGTACTTC
CASSLSGTGGWWQETQYF
>TRBD1|TRBJ1-3|-|TRBV19
TGTGCCAGTAGTATTGGTGGGACAGCTGGAAACACCATATATTTT
CASSIGGTAGNTIYF
>-|TRBJ2-3|-|TRBV6-1
TGTGCCAGCAGTGTAGGGGGCGGGGCCCGCACAGATACGCAGTATTTT
CASSVGGGARTDTQYF
>-|TRBJ2-5|-|TRBV7-2
TGTGCCAGCAGCTTAGGGCGGAGAGGGACCCAGTACTTC
CASSLGRRGTQYF
>TRBD1|TRBJ1-6|-|TRBV28
TGTGCCAGCAGTTTACAGTGGGACAGGGTCTCCTATAATTCACCCCTCCACTTT
CASSLQWDRVSYNSPLHF
>TRBD1|TRBJ1-1|-|TRBV6-5
TGTGCCAGCAGTTACACGGACAGGTTGAACACTGAAGCTTTCTTT
CASSYTDRLNTEAFF
>-|TRBJ2-7|few|TRBV7-2
TGTGCCAGCAGCTCACGACTAGTTGCCTCATACGAGCAGTACTTC
CASSSRLVASYEQYF
>TRBD2|TRBJ2-1|-|TRBV30
TGTGCCTGGAGTGTACTTCTGACTAGCGGGAACAATGAGCAGTTCTTC
CAWSVLLTSGNNEQFF
>-|TRBJ1-1|-|TRBV15
TGTGCCACCAGCCTTGGGGGGGTGGGCACTGAAGCTTTCTTT
CATSLGGVGTEAFF
>-|TRBJ2-7|-|TRBV18
TGTGCCAGCTCACCAGTGCAGAACGAGCAGTACTTC
CASSPVQNEQYF